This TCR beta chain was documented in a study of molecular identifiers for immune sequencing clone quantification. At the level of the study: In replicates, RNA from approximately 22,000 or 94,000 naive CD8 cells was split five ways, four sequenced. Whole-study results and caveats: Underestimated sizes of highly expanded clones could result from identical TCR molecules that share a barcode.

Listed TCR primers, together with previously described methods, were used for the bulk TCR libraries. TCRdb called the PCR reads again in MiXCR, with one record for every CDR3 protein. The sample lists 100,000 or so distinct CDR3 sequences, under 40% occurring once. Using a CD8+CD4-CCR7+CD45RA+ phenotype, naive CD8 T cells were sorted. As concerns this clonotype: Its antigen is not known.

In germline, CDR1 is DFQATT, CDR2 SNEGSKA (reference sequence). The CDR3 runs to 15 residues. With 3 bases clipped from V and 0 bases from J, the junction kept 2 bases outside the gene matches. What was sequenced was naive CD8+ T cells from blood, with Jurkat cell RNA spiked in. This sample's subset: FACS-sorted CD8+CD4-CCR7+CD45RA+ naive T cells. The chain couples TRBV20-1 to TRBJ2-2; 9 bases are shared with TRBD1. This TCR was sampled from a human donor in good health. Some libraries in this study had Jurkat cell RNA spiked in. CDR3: CSARGQGSNTGELFF. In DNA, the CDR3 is TGCAGTGCTAGGGGACAGGGATCGAACACCGGGGAGCTGTTTTTT.